The 23 T cell receptor beta chains presented below share a single source sample, sequenced in a study of CD8+CD57+ T cells in acquired aplastic anemia. Genomic DNA acted as the template from which TCR beta VDJ combination and CDR3 sequence profiling were carried out. TCRdb passed the reads through MiXCR, listing each CDR3 protein once. The table shows around 250,000 distinct CDR3 sequences, with approximately 56% occurring only once. Sequencing was performed on sorted CD4+, CD8+, or CD8+CD57+ T cells (not recorded which) from PBMCs. All receptors come from a human donor with severe aplastic anemia or a healthy control (not recorded which).

Points on this clonotype: Sequence at one end of the junction differs from germline and may be a read error. This rearrangement joins TRBV10-3 to TRBJ1-1; D is unresolved. The germline V gene has CDR1 ENHRY and CDR2 SYGVKD. The CDR3 has 12 amino acids. The CDR3 sequence is CAVSRGGTEAFF. The CDR3 nucleotides read TGTGCCGTCAGCCGGGGTGGAACTGAAGCTTTCTTT.

This clonotype has only a few counts. The chain carries TRBV7-2 and TRBJ2-3, with TRBD2 matching 9 bases. The CDR3 sequence is 15 residues long. Looked up from germline, CDR1 is SGHTA and CDR2 is FQGNSA. Losses at the gene ends were 5 bases for V and 3 bases for J; bases not matched to a gene: 6. The DNA for the CDR3 is TGTGCCAGCAGCCCTTGGACTAGCGTAACAGATACGCAGTATTTT. Residues: CASSPWTSVTDTQYF.

This clonotype was counted only a few times. The chain has TRBV7-3 and TRBJ1-1; no firm D call. The germline CDR1 and CDR2 sequences are SGHTA and FQGTGA. This CDR3 is 14 amino acids long. The V gene lost 1 base and the J gene lost 1 base, with 7 bases spanning the gap. The CDR3 coding sequence is TGTGCCAGCAGCTTAATGCCTGGGAACACTGAAGCTTTCTTT. It specifies CASSLMPGNTEAFF.

V and J are TRBV20-1 and TRBJ2-7, with no clear D. Germline lookup yields CDR1 DFQATT and CDR2 SNEGSKA (reference sequence). This CDR3 spans 15 amino acids. Trimming cost V 0 bases and J 0 bases, with 12 bases left between them. CDR3 in amino acids: CSARDLRGISYEQYF. The CDR3 nucleotides are TGCAGTGCTAGAGATCTCAGAGGAATCTCCTACGAGCAGTACTTC.

Ten or more counts support this clonotype. The rearrangement links TRBV6-2 or TRBV6-3 to TRBJ2-7, with D possibly being TRBD2 (6 bases). CDR1 is MNHEY and CDR2 is SVGEGT in the germline V gene. The CDR3 has 13 residues. V dropped 10 bases and J dropped 1 base, with 14 bases sitting between them. The CDR3 region is CATVPGVSYEQYF. The CDR3 DNA is TGTGCCACCGTCCCGGGAGTATCCTACGAGCAGTACTTC.

The chain links TRBV10-2 to TRBJ1-1, with TRBD1 matching over 7 bases. The CDR3 has 16 amino acids. J lost 4 bases, V lost 2 bases, and 10 bases had no gene match. Germline CDR1 is WSHSY and CDR2 is SAAADI. This CDR3 is CASSEVAGGRGTEAFF. CDR3 in DNA: TGCGCCAGCAGTGAGGTGGCAGGGGGACGTGGCACTGAAGCTTTCTTT.

Regarding this clonotype: Compared with germline, one end of the junction differs, possibly owing to a read error. V is TRBV2 and J is TRBJ1-6, with 9 nucleotides matching TRBD1. This CDR3 has 15 amino acids. CDR1 is SNHLY, CDR2 FYNNEI, per germline. The DNA of the CDR3 is TGCGCCAGCAGCCATCACAGGGGGCATAATTCACCCCTCCACTTT. It codes for CASSHHRGHNSPLHF.

This clonotype came up many times. The chain joins TRBV6-6 to TRBJ1-5; perhaps TRBD1 as D (5 bases). CDR1 MNHNY and CDR2 SVGAGI come from the germline V gene (reference sequence). The CDR3 sequence is 16 residues long. V was trimmed by 0 bases and J by 2 bases, leaving 11 bases between them. CDR3 sequence reads: CASSYSRGQGNQPQHF. The DNA for the CDR3 is TGTGCCAGCAGTTACTCTCGGGGCCAGGGCAATCAGCCCCAGCATTTT.

This clonotype was picked up a small number of times. The rearrangement links TRBV6-1 to TRBJ1-2; 8 nucleotides line up with TRBD1. Trimming removed 1 base from V and 6 bases from J; junction bases left unmatched: 10. CDR1 is MNHNS and CDR2 is SASEGT in the germline V gene. The CDR3 runs 16 residues. The CDR3 DNA follows: TGTGCCAGCAGTGAAGTCGGACAGGGAAAGAAGAATGGCTACACCTTC. Translating gives CASSEVGQGKKNGYTF.

The chain combines TRBV20-1 with TRBJ2-7, with 7 bases identical to TRBD1. Unmatched junction bases numbered 8, after V lost 6 bases and J lost 0 bases. Germline V gene sequence: CDR1 DFQATT, CDR2 SNEGSKA (reference sequence). The CDR3 is made up of 14 amino acids. CDR3 DNA sequence: TGCAGTGCCGTTGACAGGGCTTTCTCCTACGAGCAGTACTTC. This sequence encodes CSAVDRAFSYEQYF.

For this clonotype: One end of the junction is discordant with germline, which a read error may explain. The chain links TRBV6-5 to TRBJ2-5; 8 bases align to TRBD2. This CDR3 comprises 15 residues. Germline V gene lookup returns CDR1 MNHEY and CDR2 SVGAGI. The CDR3, as DNA: TGTGCCAGTTCTCTTTTTAGCGGGGCCAAAGAGACCCAGTGCTTC. Protein sequence: CASSLFSGAKETQCF.

This clonotype occurred many times. The rearrangement links TRBV5-8 to TRBJ1-3; no definite D call. V was cut by 0 bases and J by 3 bases, with 10 bases left in between. The V gene's germline CDR1 is SGHTS and CDR2 YDEGEE. There are 15 residues in the CDR3. CDR3 sequence: CASSLEPGVGNTIYF. CDR3 nucleotides: TGTGCCAGCAGCTTGGAGCCAGGCGTTGGAAACACCATATATTTT.

V gene TRBV14 combines with J gene TRBJ1-1, with a tentative D call TRBD1 (5 bases). Germline V gene lookup returns CDR1 SGHDN and CDR2 FVKESK. The CDR3 runs 15 residues. The V and J ends lost 4 bases and 5 bases respectively, with 17 bases between them. The CDR3 loop is CASSPQGRVGTEAFF. CDR3 nucleotides: TGTGCCAGCAGCCCCCAAGGCAGGGTAGGAACTGAAGCTTTCTTT.

The chain combines TRBV5-1 with TRBJ2-7, with D possibly TRBD1 on 5 matching bases. CDR3 size: 13 residues. Germline assignment: CDR1 SGHRS and CDR2 YFSETQ. Trimming removed 2 bases from V and 2 bases from J, with 8 bases in between. This CDR3 is CASSFKGTYEQYF. In nucleotides, the CDR3 is TGCGCCAGCAGCTTTAAGGGGACCTACGAGCAGTACTTC.

The V call is TRBV9, the J call TRBJ1-2; no reliable D call. Deletions cut 0 bases from V and 8 bases from J, with 11 bases between. The CDR3 consists of 13 residues. Germline CDR1 is SGDLS and CDR2 is YYNGEE. CDR3 nucleotide sequence: TGTGCCAGCAGCGTAGCTAAAGGGTGGGGCTACACCTTC. Amino acid sequence: CASSVAKGWGYTF.

This clonotype showed up just once. The chain links TRBV7-3 to TRBJ2-2, with D possibly called TRBD1 or TRBD2 (5 bases each). The CDR3 totals 16 residues. V was shortened by 6 bases and J by 4 bases, with 18 bases between the two germline ends. The germline gives CDR1 SGHTA, CDR2 FQGTGA. The chain's CDR3 is CASSPNPGPITGELFF. CDR3 nucleotide sequence: TGTGCCAGCAGTCCAAATCCGGGACCAATCACCGGGGAGCTGTTTTTT. Filled out from reference TRBV7-3 and TRBJ2-2, the complete variable domain reads GAGVSQTPSNKVTEKGKYVELRCDPISGHTALYWYRQSLGQGPEFLIYFQGTGAADDSGLPNDRFFAVRPEGSVSTLKIQRTERGDSAVYLCASSPNPGPITGELFFGEGSRLTVL.

This clonotype appeared many times. The V gene is TRBV20-1, the J gene TRBJ2-5, with TRBD2 identical over 9 bases. V dropped 1 base and J dropped 2; count of bases not matched to a gene: 11. Germline CDR1 DFQATT, CDR2 SNEGSKA (reference sequence). The CDR3 spans 17 residues. The CDR3, as DNA: TGCAGTGCTAGAGTAAGGCGAGCGGGGGGTCGACAAGAGACCCAGTACTTC. Translating it yields CSARVRRAGGRQETQYF.

This clonotype was picked up a small number of times. Since the CDR3 does not end with the conserved phenylalanine or tryptophan, this likely comes from a read error. The DNA is left out, because the CDR3 cannot be placed on it with certainty; the CDR3 is given as TCRdb lists it. CDR3 residues: CSARGGAGTR. J is TRBJ1-5 and V is TRBV20-1. Looked up from germline, CDR1 is DFQATT and CDR2 is SNEGSKA (reference sequence). The CDR3 spans 10 residues, counting both ends.

V usage is TRBV7-9 and J usage is TRBJ2-1; weak D call: TRBD2 (6 bases). This CDR3 region has 13 residues. Looked up from germline, CDR1 is SEHNR and CDR2 is FQNEAQ (reference sequence). V was trimmed by 9 bases and J by 10 bases, leaving 19 bases between them. CDR3 sequence reads: CASTQRTIDEQFF. The DNA of the CDR3 is TGTGCCAGTACACAAAGGACTATCGACGAGCAGTTCTTC. The full variable domain, rest sourced from reference TRBV7-9 and TRBJ2-1, is DTGVSQNPRHKITKRGQNVTFRCDPISEHNRLYWYRQTLGQGPEFLTYFQNEAQLEKSRLLSDRFSAERPKGSFSTLEIQRTEQGDSAMYLCASTQRTIDEQFFGPGTRLTVL.

In its sample, this clonotype was seen once. V usage is TRBV20-1 and J usage is TRBJ2-1; D may match TRBD1 or TRBD2 (6 bases each). V dropped 3 bases and J dropped 9 bases, with 15 bases sitting between them. CDR1 and CDR2 from the germline V gene are DFQATT and SNEGSKA (reference sequence). The CDR3 is 13 residues long. The chain's CDR3 is CSASWGAGVEQFF. The CDR3 nucleotides read TGCAGTGCTAGCTGGGGGGCCGGGGTTGAGCAGTTCTTC.

This clonotype has just a few counts. The chain combines TRBV12-3 or TRBV12-4 with TRBJ2-1; D uncertain. Between the trimmed V and J ends, which lost 2 bases and 6 bases, there was a span of 8 bases. The CDR3 runs 13 residues. The CDR3: CASSLSGVNEQFF. Written as DNA, the CDR3 is TGTGCCAGCAGTTTATCCGGTGTCAATGAGCAGTTCTTC.

The V and J genes are TRBV14 and TRBJ2-1, with 10 bases lining up with TRBD2. CDR3 length: 15 amino acids. V trimming: 2 bases; J trimming: 7 bases; junction bases outside the gene matches: 5. Germline V lookup: CDR1 SGHDN, CDR2 FVKESK. The CDR3 DNA is TGTGCCAGCAGCCAACTAGCGGGAGTAGTAAATGAGCAGTTCTTC. Residues: CASSQLAGVVNEQFF.

This chain uses TRBV10-3 with TRBJ2-5; 7 bases are a match to TRBD1. The V gene's germline CDR1 is ENHRY and CDR2 SYGVKD. The CDR3 extends over 15 amino acids. After removal of 6 bases from V and 7 bases from J, the junction contained 14 bases not matched to a gene. In DNA, the CDR3 is TGTGCCATCAGAGAGGGGACAGTACTCTCGGGGACCCAGTACTTC. This encodes CAIREGTVLSGTQYF.